Presented here are 17 T cell receptor beta chains from one specimen sequenced in a study of cytomegalovirus exposure and HLA in healthy donors. The primer mix had 60 Vbeta and 13 Jbeta primers. Some clones are missing from TCRdb's copy, which holds only in-frame ones; the method was immunoSEQ multiplex PCR. In the table there are more than 110,000 clones, 80% to 85% of which are singletons. What was sequenced was PBMCs. The receptors were gathered from a female donor in good health and CMV-seronegative.

In its sample, this clone was seen a few times. The J gene is TRBJ2-2, the V gene TRBV7-9; 8 positions match TRBD1. After removal of 0 bases from V and 15 bases from J, the junction contained 6 bases not matched to a gene. This CDR3 contains 13 residues. Germline V lookup: CDR1 SEHNR, CDR2 FQNEAQ (reference sequence). CDR3 loop: CASSLAGTGLMFF. The DNA for the CDR3 is TGTGCCAGCAGCTTAGCCGGGACAGGCCTGATGTTTTTT. Together with reference TRBV7-9 and TRBJ2-2, the CDR3 gives the full variable domain: DTGVSQNPRHKITKRGQNVTFRCDPISEHNRLYWYRQTLGQGPEFLTYFQNEAQLEKSRLLSDRFSAERPKGSFSTLEIQRTEQGDSAMYLCASSLAGTGLMFFGEGSRLTVL.

The V gene is TRBV4-2, the J gene TRBJ2-5, with 7 bases that match TRBD2. Germline lookup yields CDR1 LGHNA and CDR2 YNFKEQ. This CDR3 is 19 amino acids long. V shed 2 bases, J shed 2 bases, and the junction held 17 bases outside the gene matches. The CDR3 nucleotides are TGTGCCAGCAGCCAAAGCCCAACAGCCTTTCCGGGACTACAAGAGACCCAGTACTTC. It yields the protein CASSQSPTAFPGLQETQYF.

This clone has more than one count but fewer than ten. The J gene is TRBJ2-7, the V gene TRBV6-6, with 7 bases fitting TRBD1. The V gene's germline CDR1 is MNHNY and CDR2 SVGAGI (reference sequence). The trim removed 6 bases at V and 1 base at J, leaving 6 bases unmatched. CDR3 length equals 14 residues. The CDR3, as DNA: TGTGCCAGCAGGAGACAGGGTATTTCCTACGAGCAGTACTTC. This sequence encodes CASRRQGISYEQYF.

V and J are TRBV16 and TRBJ1-4, with D perhaps matching TRBD1 (6 bases). V was trimmed by 4 bases and J by 3 bases, leaving 9 bases between them. Per germline, CDR1 KGHSY and CDR2 FQNENV. The CDR3 is 14 residues long. DNA for the CDR3: TGTGCCAGCAGCCCGACAGGCCCTAATGAAAAACTGTTTTTT. Protein product: CASSPTGPNEKLFF.

The chain has TRBV11-1 and TRBJ2-7, with D possibly TRBD1 on 5 matching bases. Per the germline V gene, CDR1 is SGHAT and CDR2 is FQDESV (reference sequence). Trimming pared 4 bases from V and 6 bases from J, leaving 22 bases between. CDR3 length: 16 residues. The CDR3 DNA sequence: TGTGCCAGCAGCTCCCCCGACAGAGGCCCTACGTTCGAGCAGTACTTC. It codes for CASSSPDRGPTFEQYF.

CDR3 nucleotides: TGTGCCAGCAGTTACGGGGCTAGGGAGACCCAGTACTTC. Protein product: CASSYGARETQYF. This chain uses TRBV6-5 with TRBJ2-5; a possible D gene is TRBD1 (5 bases). CDR3 size: 13 residues. CDR1 is MNHEY and CDR2 is SVGAGI in the germline V gene. With 2 bases removed from V and 5 bases from J, the gap between germline ends came to 9 bases.

This chain links TRBV5-1 with TRBJ2-7, with a tentative D call TRBD1 (5 bases). In germline, CDR1 is SGHRS, CDR2 YFSETQ. The CDR3 loop spans 14 amino acids. V gave up 3 bases and J gave up 2 bases, with 12 bases separating them. The CDR3 sequence is CASSSTAYPYEQYF. The CDR3 nucleotides are TGCGCCAGCAGCTCGACAGCTTACCCCTACGAGCAGTACTTC.

The genes are TRBV6-6 and TRBJ2-7; D is unclear. Deletions cut 0 bases from V and 4 bases from J, with 4 bases between. Germline V gene data show CDR1 as MNHNY and CDR2 as SVGAGI (reference sequence). CDR3 length equals 12 residues. Written as DNA, the CDR3 is TGTGCCAGCAGTTACTCGAGTTACGAGCAGTACTTC. Translating it yields CASSYSSYEQYF.

This chain connects TRBV4-1 to TRBJ2-3; 9 bases align to TRBD1. Germline values: CDR1 MGHRA, CDR2 YSYEKL. V lost 4 bases, J lost 4 bases, and 9 bases stayed unmatched. The CDR3 extends over 16 amino acids. The CDR3 DNA reads TGCGCCAGCAGCCCACGACAGGGGGGCCTGGCAGATACGCAGTATTTT. It yields the protein CASSPRQGGLADTQYF.

In its sample, this clone was seen a few times. This chain connects TRBV2 to TRBJ2-7; D is perhaps TRBD1 (6 bases). The CDR3 runs to 11 residues. Looked up from germline, CDR1 is SNHLY and CDR2 is FYNNEI. The V end lost 5 bases, the J end lost 6 bases, and 8 bases lay between the germline ends. This CDR3 is CASSTGFEQYF. The CDR3 DNA is TGTGCCAGCAGTACAGGGTTCGAGCAGTACTTC.

The chain has TRBV5-1 and TRBJ1-5; 7 bases agree with TRBD1. Germline V gives CDR1 SGHRS, CDR2 YFSETQ. With V trimmed by 4 bases and J by 7 bases, 11 bases remained unmatched. The CDR3 runs 15 residues. CDR3 bases: TGCGCCAGCAGCCCTGGACAGGTGGCCGGGCAGCCCCAGCATTTT. It encodes CASSPGQVAGQPQHF.

The rearrangement links TRBV13 to TRBJ2-7, with D maybe TRBD2 (7 bases). The V end was cut by 9 bases, the J end by 6 bases, with 21 bases between. The CDR3 spans 14 residues. CDR1 and CDR2 from the germline V gene are PRHDT and FYEKMQ (reference sequence). CDR3 bases: TGTGCCAGACTAGGGGGAGGGGCGATCATCGAGCAGTACTTC. Its protein is CARLGGGAIIEQYF. The whole variable domain, filled in from reference TRBV13 and TRBJ2-7, reads AAGVIQSPRHLIKEKRETATLKCYPIPRHDTVYWYQQGPGQDPQFLISFYEKMQSDKGSIPDRFSAQQFSDYHSELNMSSLELGDSALYFCARLGGGAIIEQYFGPGTRLTVT.

This clone appeared a few times. DNA of the CDR3: TGTGCCAGCAGTGAGGGTAGCGATGAGCAGTTCTTC. It translates to CASSEGSDEQFF. The chain has TRBV6-1 and TRBJ2-1, with D possibly TRBD2 on 5 matching bases. There are 12 residues in the CDR3. Trimming took off 3 bases at V and 8 bases at J, with 8 bases between the two ends. The germline V gene encodes CDR1 MNHNS and CDR2 SASEGT.

CDR3 nucleotide sequence: TGCGCCAGCAGCCCCCAGGGACTAGCGGGACGGAATGAGCAGTTCTTC. This gives the protein CASSPQGLAGRNEQFF. The rearrangement links TRBV5-1 to TRBJ2-1; 13 bases map to TRBD2. The germline V gene has CDR1 SGHRS and CDR2 YFSETQ. With V trimmed by 4 bases and J by 7 bases, 8 bases remained unmatched. This CDR3 is 16 amino acids long.

The V and J genes are TRBV5-1 and TRBJ2-7; 8 bases are shared with TRBD2. Germline V gene lookup returns CDR1 SGHRS and CDR2 YFSETQ. This CDR3 has 16 amino acids. V lost 4 bases, J lost 0 bases, and 9 bases stayed unmatched. The CDR3 sequence is CASSPRSAGVSYEQYF. In DNA form, the CDR3 reads TGCGCCAGCAGCCCGAGATCAGCGGGGGTCTCCTACGAGCAGTACTTC. Supplemented by reference TRBV5-1 and TRBJ2-7, the full variable domain reads KAGVTQTPRYLIKTRGQQVTLSCSPISGHRSVSWYQQTPGQGLQFLFEYFSETQRNKGNFPGRFSGRQFSNSRSEMNVSTLELGDSALYLCASSPRSAGVSYEQYFGPGTRLTVT.

The genes are TRBV10-3 and TRBJ1-1, with D possibly being TRBD1 (5 bases). The length of the CDR3 is 14 residues. In germline, CDR1 is ENHRY, CDR2 SYGVKD. V gave up 9 bases and J gave up 1 base, with 15 bases separating them. This chain's CDR3 is CAITVSQGNTEAFF. As DNA, the CDR3 is TGTGCCATTACCGTGTCCCAGGGGAACACTGAAGCTTTCTTT.

This clone was seen a handful of times. The CDR3 nucleotides are TGTGCCAGCAGGACCCGGGGAGTTAGCAATCAGCCCCAGCATTTT. This gives the protein CASRTRGVSNQPQHF. The chain couples TRBV6-5 to TRBJ1-5; D remains unclear. The germline CDR1 and CDR2 sequences are MNHEY and SVGAGI. Trimming pared 6 bases from V and 0 bases from J, leaving 12 bases between. The CDR3 has 15 residues.